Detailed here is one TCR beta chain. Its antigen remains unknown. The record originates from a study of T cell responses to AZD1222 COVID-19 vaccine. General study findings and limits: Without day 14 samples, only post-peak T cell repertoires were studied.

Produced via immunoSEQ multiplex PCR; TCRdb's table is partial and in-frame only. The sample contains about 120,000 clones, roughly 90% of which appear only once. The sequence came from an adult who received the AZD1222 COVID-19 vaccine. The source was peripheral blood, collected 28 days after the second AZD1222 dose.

CDR3 loop: CASRTVGSPLHF. The CDR3, as DNA: TGTGCCAGTAGAACAGTTGGCTCACCCCTCCACTTT. This chain links TRBV19 with TRBJ1-6, with D hard to call. Germline CDR1 is LNHDA and CDR2 is SQIVND (reference sequence). The CDR3 extends over 12 amino acids. The germline V and J ends were trimmed by 6 bases and 10 bases, with 10 bases remaining between them.